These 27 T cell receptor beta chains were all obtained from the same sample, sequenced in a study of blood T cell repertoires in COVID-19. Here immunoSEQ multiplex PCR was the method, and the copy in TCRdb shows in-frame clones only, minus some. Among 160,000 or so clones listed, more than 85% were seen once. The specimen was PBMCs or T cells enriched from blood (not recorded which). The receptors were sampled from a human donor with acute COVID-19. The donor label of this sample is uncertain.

CDR3 in DNA: TGTGCCACCAGTGATTTGGCAGGCGAGCAGTACTTC. Its protein product is CATSDLAGEQYF. The rearrangement joins TRBV24-1 to TRBJ2-7; D not certain. V shed 0 bases and J shed 6 bases, with 5 bases lying between them. Germline V gene data show CDR1 as KGHDR and CDR2 as SFDVKD. This CDR3 is built from 12 residues.

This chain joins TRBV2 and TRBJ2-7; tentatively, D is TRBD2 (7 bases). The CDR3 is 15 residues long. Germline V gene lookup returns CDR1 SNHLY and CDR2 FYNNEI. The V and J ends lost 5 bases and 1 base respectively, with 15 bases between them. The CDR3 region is CASSLGGVASYEQYF. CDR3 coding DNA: TGTGCCAGCAGTCTAGGGGGGGTTGCGTCCTACGAGCAGTACTTC.

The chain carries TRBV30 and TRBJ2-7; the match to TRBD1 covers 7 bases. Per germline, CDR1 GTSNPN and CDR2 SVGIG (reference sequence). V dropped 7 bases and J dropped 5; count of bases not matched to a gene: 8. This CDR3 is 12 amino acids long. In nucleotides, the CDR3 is TGTGCCTACCCCCGGGACAGAGACGAGCAGTACTTC. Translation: CAYPRDRDEQYF.

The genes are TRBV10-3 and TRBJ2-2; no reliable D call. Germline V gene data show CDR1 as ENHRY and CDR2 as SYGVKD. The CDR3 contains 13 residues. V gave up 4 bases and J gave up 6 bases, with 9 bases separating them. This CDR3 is CAISGGSPGELFF. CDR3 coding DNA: TGTGCCATCAGTGGAGGCAGCCCCGGGGAGCTGTTTTTT.

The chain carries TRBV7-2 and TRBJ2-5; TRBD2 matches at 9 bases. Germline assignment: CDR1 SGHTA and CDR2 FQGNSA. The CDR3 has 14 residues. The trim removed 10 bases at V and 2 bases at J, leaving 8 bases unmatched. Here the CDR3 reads CATAGGPGQETQYF. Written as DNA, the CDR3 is TGTGCCACCGCGGGGGGGCCTGGGCAAGAGACCCAGTACTTC. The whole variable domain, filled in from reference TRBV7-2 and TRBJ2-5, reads GAGVSQSPSNKVTEKGKDVELRCDPISGHTALYWYRQSLGQGLEFLIYFQGNSAPDKSGLPSDRFSAERTGGSVSTLTIQRTQQEDSAVYLCATAGGPGQETQYFGPGTRLLVL.

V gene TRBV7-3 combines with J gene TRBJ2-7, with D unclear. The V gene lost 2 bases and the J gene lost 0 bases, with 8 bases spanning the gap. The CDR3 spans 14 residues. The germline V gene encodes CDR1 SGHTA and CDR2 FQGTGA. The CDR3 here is CASSLSSGSYEQYF. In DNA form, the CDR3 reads TGTGCCAGCAGCTTATCCTCAGGCTCCTACGAGCAGTACTTC.

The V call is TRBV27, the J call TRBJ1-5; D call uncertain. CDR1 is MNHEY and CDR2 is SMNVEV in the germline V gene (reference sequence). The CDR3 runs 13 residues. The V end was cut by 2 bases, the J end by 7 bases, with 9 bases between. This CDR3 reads CASSLGGEQPQHF. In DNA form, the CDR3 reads TGTGCCAGCAGTTTAGGTGGAGAGCAGCCCCAGCATTTT.

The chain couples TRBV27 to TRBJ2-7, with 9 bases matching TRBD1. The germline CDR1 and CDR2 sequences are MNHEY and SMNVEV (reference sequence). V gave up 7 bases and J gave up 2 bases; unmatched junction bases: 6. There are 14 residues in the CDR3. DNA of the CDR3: TGTGCCAGCAAGCCGGGACAGGGTGCCTACGAGCAGTACTTC. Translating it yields CASKPGQGAYEQYF.

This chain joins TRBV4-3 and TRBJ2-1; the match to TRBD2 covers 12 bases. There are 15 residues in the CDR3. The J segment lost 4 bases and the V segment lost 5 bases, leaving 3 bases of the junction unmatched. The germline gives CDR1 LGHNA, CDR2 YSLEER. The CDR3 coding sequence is TGCGCCAGCAGCGATCTAGCGGGGGGGTACAATGAGCAGTTCTTC. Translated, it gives CASSDLAGGYNEQFF.

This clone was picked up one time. The chain's CDR3 is CASSGHLSGGTEAFF. The CDR3 nucleotides read TGTGCCAGCAGCGGACACCTTTCGGGGGGCACTGAAGCTTTCTTT. V and J are TRBV13 and TRBJ1-1, with a possible D match to TRBD1 (5 bases). Per the germline V gene, CDR1 is PRHDT and CDR2 is FYEKMQ (reference sequence). The length of the CDR3 is 15 residues. Trimming pared 5 bases from V and 4 bases from J, leaving 17 bases between.

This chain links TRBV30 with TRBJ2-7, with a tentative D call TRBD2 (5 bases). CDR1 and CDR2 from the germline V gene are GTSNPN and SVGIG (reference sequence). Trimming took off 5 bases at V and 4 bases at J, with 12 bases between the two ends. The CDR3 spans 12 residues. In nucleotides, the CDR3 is TGTGCCTGGGGTGCCCGAGGGTACGAGCAGTACTTC. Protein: CAWGARGYEQYF.

The CDR3 protein is CASRPGVTNTEAFF. The CDR3 nucleotides read TGTGCCAGCAGACCAGGGGTGACGAACACTGAAGCTTTCTTT. This chain connects TRBV2 to TRBJ1-1; possibly TRBD1 for D (6 bases). The CDR3 totals 14 residues. V was trimmed by 6 bases and J by 1 base, leaving 12 bases between them. Per the germline V gene, CDR1 is SNHLY and CDR2 is FYNNEI. Using reference TRBV2 and TRBJ1-1 for the parts outside the CDR3, the full variable domain is EPEVTQTPSHQVTQMGQEVILRCVPISNHLYFYWYRQILGQKVEFLVSFYNNEISEKSEIFDDQFSVERPDGSNFTLKIRSTKLEDSAMYFCASRPGVTNTEAFFGQGTRLTVV.

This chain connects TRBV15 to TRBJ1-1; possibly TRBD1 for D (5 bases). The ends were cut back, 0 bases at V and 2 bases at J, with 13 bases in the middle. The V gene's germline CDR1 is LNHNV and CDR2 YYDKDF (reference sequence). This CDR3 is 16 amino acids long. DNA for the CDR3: TGTGCCACCAGCAGAGATTTGGCCACAGGAAACACTGAAGCTTTCTTT. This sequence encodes CATSRDLATGNTEAFF.

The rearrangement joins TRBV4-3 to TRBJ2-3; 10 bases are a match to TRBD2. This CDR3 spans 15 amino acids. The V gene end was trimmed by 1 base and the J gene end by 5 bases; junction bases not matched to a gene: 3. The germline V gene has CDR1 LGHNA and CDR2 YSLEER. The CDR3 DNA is TGCGCCAGCAGCCAAGGTAGCGGGGGGATAGATACGCAGTATTTT. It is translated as CASSQGSGGIDTQYF.

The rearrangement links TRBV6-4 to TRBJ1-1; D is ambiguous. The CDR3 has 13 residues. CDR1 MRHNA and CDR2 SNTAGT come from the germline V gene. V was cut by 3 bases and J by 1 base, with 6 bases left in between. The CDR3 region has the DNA TGTGCCAGCAGTGAGGAGGGGAACACTGAAGCTTTCTTT. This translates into CASSEEGNTEAFF.

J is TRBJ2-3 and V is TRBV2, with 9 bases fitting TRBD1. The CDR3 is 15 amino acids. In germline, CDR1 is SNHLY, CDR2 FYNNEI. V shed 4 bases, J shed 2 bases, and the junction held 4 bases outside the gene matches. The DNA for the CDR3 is TGTGCCAGCAGTGCCGGGACAGGGATCACAGATACGCAGTATTTT. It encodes CASSAGTGITDTQYF.

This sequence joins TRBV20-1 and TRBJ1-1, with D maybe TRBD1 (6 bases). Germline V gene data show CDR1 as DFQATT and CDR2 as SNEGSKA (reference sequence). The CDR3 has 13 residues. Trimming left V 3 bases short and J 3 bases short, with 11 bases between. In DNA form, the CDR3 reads TGCAGTGCTAGTTTGCCAGGGGACACTGAAGCTTTCTTT. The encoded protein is CSASLPGDTEAFF.

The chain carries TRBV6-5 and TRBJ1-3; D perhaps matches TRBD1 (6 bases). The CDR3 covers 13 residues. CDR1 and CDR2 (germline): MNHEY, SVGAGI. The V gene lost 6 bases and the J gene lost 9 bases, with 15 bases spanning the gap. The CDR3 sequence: CASSVRGESTIYF. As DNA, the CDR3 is TGTGCCAGCAGCGTCAGGGGCGAGAGCACCATATATTTT.

CDR3 in amino acids: CASQTGNIGYTF. CDR3 coding DNA: TGTGCCAGCCAGACAGGGAATATCGGCTACACCTTC. The chain joins TRBV18 to TRBJ1-2; 7 bases agree with TRBD1. The CDR3 totals 12 residues. The germline V gene has CDR1 KGHSH and CDR2 LQKENI. Germline trimming cut 8 bases from V and 8 bases from J; bases unmatched to any gene: 8.

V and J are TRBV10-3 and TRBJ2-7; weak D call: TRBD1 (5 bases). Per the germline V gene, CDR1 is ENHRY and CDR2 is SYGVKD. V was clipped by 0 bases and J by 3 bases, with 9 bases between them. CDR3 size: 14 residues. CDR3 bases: TGTGCCATCAGTGAGTCGGGGCAAAGCTACGAGCAGTACTTC. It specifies CAISESGQSYEQYF.

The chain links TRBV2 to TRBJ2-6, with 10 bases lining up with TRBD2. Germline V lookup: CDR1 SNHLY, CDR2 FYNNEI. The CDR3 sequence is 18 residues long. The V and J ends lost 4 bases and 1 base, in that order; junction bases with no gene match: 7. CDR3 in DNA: TGTGCCAGCAGTGGGTTAGCGGGGGGCCCTTCTGGGGCCAACGTCCTGACTTTC. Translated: CASSGLAGGPSGANVLTF. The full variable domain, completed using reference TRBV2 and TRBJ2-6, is EPEVTQTPSHQVTQMGQEVILRCVPISNHLYFYWYRQILGQKVEFLVSFYNNEISEKSEIFDDQFSVERPDGSNFTLKIRSTKLEDSAMYFCASSGLAGGPSGANVLTFGAGSRLTVL.

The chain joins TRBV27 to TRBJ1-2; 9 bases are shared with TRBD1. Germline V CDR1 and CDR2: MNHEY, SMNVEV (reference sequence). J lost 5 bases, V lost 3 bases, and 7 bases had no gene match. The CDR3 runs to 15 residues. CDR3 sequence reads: CASSFRGQGRYGYTF. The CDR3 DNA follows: TGTGCCAGCAGTTTCCGGGGACAGGGCAGGTATGGCTACACCTTC.

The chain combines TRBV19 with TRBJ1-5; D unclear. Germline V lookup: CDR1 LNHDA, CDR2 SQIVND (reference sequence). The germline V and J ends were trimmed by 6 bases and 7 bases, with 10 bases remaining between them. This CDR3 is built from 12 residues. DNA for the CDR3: TGTGCCAGTAGGGGCCCCAGACAGCCCCAGCATTTT. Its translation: CASRGPRQPQHF.

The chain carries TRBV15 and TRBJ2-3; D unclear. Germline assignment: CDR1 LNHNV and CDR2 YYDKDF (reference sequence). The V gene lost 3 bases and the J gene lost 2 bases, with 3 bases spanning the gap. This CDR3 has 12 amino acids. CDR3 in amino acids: CATSSNTDTQYF. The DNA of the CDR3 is TGTGCCACCAGCAGTAACACAGATACGCAGTATTTT.

The CDR3 DNA follows: TGTGCCAGCAGTCAGGTCGCGTCAGTTACTGAAGCTTTCTTT. Its translation: CASSQVASVTEAFF. The chain couples TRBV7-9 to TRBJ1-1; D remains ambiguous. The length of the CDR3 is 14 residues. V was shortened by 6 bases and J by 5 bases, with 16 bases between the two germline ends. Germline assignment: CDR1 SEHNR and CDR2 FQNEAQ (reference sequence).

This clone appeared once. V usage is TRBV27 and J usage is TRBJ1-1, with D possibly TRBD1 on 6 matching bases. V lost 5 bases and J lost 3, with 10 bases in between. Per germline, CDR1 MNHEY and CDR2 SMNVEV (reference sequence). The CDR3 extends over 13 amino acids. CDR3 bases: TGTGCCAGCAGTCCCGACAGGTACACTGAAGCTTTCTTT. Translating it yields CASSPDRYTEAFF.

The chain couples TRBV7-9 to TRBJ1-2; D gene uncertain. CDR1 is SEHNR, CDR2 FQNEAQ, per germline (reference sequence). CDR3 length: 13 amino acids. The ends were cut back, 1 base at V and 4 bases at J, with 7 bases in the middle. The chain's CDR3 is CASSLDGVYGYTF. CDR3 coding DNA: TGTGCCAGCAGCTTAGACGGGGTCTATGGCTACACCTTC.